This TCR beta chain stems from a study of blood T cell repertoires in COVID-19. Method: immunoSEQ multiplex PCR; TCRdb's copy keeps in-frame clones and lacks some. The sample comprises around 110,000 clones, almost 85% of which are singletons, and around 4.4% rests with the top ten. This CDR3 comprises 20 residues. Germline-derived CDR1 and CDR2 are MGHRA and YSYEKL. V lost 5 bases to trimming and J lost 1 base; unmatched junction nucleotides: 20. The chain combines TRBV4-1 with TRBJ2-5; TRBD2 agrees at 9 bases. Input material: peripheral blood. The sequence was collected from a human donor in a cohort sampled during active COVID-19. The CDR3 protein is CASSSSNIPSGAWVQETQYF. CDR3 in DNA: TGCGCCAGCAGCTCTTCCAACATTCCTAGCGGGGCGTGGGTCCAAGAGACCCAGTACTTC.